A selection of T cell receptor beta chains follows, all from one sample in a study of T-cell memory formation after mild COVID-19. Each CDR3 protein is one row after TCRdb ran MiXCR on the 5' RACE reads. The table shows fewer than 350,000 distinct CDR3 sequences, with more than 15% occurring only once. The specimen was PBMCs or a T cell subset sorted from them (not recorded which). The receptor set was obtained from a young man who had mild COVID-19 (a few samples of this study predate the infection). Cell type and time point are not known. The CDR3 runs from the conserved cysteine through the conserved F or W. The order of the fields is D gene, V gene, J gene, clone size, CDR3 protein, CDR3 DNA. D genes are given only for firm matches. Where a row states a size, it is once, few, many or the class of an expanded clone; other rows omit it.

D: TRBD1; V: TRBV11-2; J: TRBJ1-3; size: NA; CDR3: CASSLGGRGPSGNTIYF; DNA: TGTGCCAGCAGCTTAGGGGGCAGGGGGCCCTCTGGAAACACCATATATTTT
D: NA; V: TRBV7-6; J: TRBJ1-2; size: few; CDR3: CASSPEVAEQEYGYTF; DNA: TGTGCCAGCAGCCCAGAGGTCGCAGAGCAAGAATATGGCTACACCTTC
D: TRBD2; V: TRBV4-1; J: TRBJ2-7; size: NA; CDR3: CASSQDFSGGALYEQYF; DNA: TGCGCCAGCAGCCAAGATTTCAGCGGGGGGGCTCTCTACGAGCAGTACTTC
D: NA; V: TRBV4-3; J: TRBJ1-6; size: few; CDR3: CASSMGSYNSPLHF; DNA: TGCGCCAGCAGTATGGGCTCCTATAATTCACCCCTCCACTTT
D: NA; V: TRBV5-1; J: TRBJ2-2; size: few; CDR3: CASSLQSDTGELFF; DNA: TGCGCCAGCAGCTTGCAATCGGACACCGGGGAGCTGTTTTTT
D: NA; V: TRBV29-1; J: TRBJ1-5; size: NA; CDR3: CSVESGLNQPQHF; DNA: TGCAGCGTTGAATCAGGGTTGAATCAGCCCCAGCATTTT
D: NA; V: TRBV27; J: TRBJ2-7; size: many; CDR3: CASSHLPAGAHEQYF; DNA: TGTGCCAGCAGCCATTTGCCCGCGGGGGCTCACGAGCAGTACTTC
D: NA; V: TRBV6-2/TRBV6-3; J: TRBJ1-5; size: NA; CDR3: CASSYRPGLSNQPQHF; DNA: TGTGCCAGCAGCTATAGGCCAGGCCTTAGCAATCAGCCCCAGCATTTT
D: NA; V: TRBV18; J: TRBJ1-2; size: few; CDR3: CASSKLRDVENYGYTF; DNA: TGTGCCAGCTCGAAGCTTCGGGACGTAGAAAACTATGGCTACACCTTC
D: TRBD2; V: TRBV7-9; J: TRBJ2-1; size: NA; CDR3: CASSLAAGGHTEQFF; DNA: TGTGCCAGCAGCTTAGCAGCGGGGGGGCATACTGAGCAGTTCTTC
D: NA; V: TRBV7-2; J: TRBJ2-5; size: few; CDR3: CASSPVGTQETQYF; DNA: TGTGCCAGCAGCCCAGTGGGGACTCAAGAGACCCAGTACTTC
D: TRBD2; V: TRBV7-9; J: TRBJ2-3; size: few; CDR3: CASSLDLAGRTDTQYF; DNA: TGTGCCAGCAGCTTAGATCTAGCGGGACGGACAGATACGCAGTATTTT
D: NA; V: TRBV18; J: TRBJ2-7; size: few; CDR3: CASHESGYEQYF; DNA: TGTGCCAGTCACGAATCAGGCTACGAGCAGTACTTC
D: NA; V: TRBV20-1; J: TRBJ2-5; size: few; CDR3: CSAVSNPGPETQYF; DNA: TGCAGTGCAGTAAGCAACCCGGGTCCCGAGACCCAGTACTTC
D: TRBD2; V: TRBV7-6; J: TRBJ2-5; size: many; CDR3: CASRWDSGGQETQYF; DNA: TGTGCCAGCAGATGGGATTCGGGGGGGCAAGAGACCCAGTACTTC
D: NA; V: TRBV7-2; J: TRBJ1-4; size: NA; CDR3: CASSARRFNEKLFF; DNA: TGTGCCAGCAGCGCCCGACGGTTTAATGAAAAACTGTTTTTT
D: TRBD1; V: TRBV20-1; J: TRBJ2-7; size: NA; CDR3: CSAPDRVPYEQYF; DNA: TGCAGTGCTCCAGACAGGGTACCCTACGAGCAGTACTTC
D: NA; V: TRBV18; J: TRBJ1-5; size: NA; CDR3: CASSPPPGHSNQPQHF; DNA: TGTGCCAGCTCACCACCGCCCGGACATAGCAATCAGCCCCAGCATTTT
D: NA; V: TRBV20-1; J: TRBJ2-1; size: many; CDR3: CSASGRGPYNEQFF; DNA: TGCAGTGCTAGTGGTCGGGGGCCCTACAATGAGCAGTTCTTC
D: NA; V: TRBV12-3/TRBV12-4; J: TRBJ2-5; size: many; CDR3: CASSYISETQYF; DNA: TGTGCCAGCAGTTATATATCGGAGACCCAGTACTTC
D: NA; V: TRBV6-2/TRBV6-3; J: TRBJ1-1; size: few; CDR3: CASSYSTLAGFTEAFF; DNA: TGTGCCAGCAGTTACTCAACACTAGCGGGGTTCACTGAAGCTTTCTTT
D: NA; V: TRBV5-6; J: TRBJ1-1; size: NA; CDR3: CASSYGLAGEAFF; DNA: TGTGCCAGCAGCTACGGGTTGGCAGGGGAAGCTTTCTTT